Listed below are T cell receptor beta chains from one sample, sequenced in a study of T cell responses to AZD1222 COVID-19 vaccine. This table comes from immunoSEQ multiplex PCR, and its TCRdb copy is limited to in-frame clones, with some not included. The data contain 200,000 to 250,000 clones, roughly 94% of them singletons. Here the sequenced sample was peripheral blood, taken 28 days after the second dose of the MenACWY control vaccine. All receptors come from an adult who received the MenACWY meningococcal vaccine as a control. CDR3s include the opening cysteine and the closing phenylalanine or tryptophan. The D gene is left open where the match is weak. The size entry is marked missing in some rows and otherwise reads once, few, many or a size class.

v_gene	j_gene	d_gene	abundance	CDR3nt	CDR3aa
TRBV19	TRBJ2-3	TRBD2	NA	TGTGCCAGTAGTATGGAGGGGAGCGGGGGGCGCGATACGCAGTATTTT	CASSMEGSGGRDTQYF
TRBV11-2	TRBJ1-4	NA	NA	TGTGCCAGCAGCCTAGAGGGCAGGGCGATAGGAGTTAATGAAAAACTGTTTTTT	CASSLEGRAIGVNEKLFF
TRBV15	TRBJ1-1	NA	NA	TGTGCCACCAGCAGAGAGGGACTCAACACTGAAGCTTTCTTT	CATSREGLNTEAFF
TRBV28	TRBJ1-1	NA	NA	TGTGCCAGCAGTTCGACGGTGAACACTGAAGCTTTCTTT	CASSSTVNTEAFF
TRBV2	TRBJ1-4	NA	NA	TGTGCCAGCAGTGTGTCGTACGCCACGCATGCAACTAATGAAAAACTGTTTTTT	CASSVSYATHATNEKLFF
TRBV7-9	TRBJ1-1	NA	few	TGTGCCAGCAGCTTAGGGACTGAAGCTTTCTTT	CASSLGTEAFF
TRBV5-1	TRBJ1-4	NA	NA	TGCGCCAGCAGCTTGGCCCCACAGGGTAATGAAAAACTGTTTTTT	CASSLAPQGNEKLFF
TRBV24-1	TRBJ1-2	TRBD1	NA	TGTGCCACCAGTGATTGGGACAGGGGCGACGGCTACACCTTC	CATSDWDRGDGYTF
TRBV9	TRBJ2-7	NA	NA	TGTGCCAGCAGCGTAGAGGGGCAAGAGCAGTACTTC	CASSVEGQEQYF
TRBV7-3	TRBJ1-3	NA	NA	TGTGCCAGCAGCCCTGGGTCTGGAAACACCATATATTTT	CASSPGSGNTIYF
TRBV6-5	TRBJ2-7	NA	NA	TGTGCCAGCAGTTACGGCGGGGGCGCCTACGAGCAGTACTTC	CASSYGGGAYEQYF
TRBV27	TRBJ2-5	NA	NA	TGTGCCAGCAGTTCACCATCCCCGCAAGAGACCCAGTACTTC	CASSSPSPQETQYF
TRBV6-5	TRBJ2-1	NA	NA	TGTGCCAGCACGGGCTCCTACAATGAGCAGTTCTTC	CASTGSYNEQFF
TRBV2	TRBJ2-7	TRBD1	few	TGTGCCAGCAGTGAATCCCCGGGACAGTACTACGAGCAGTACTTC	CASSESPGQYYEQYF
TRBV5-1	TRBJ2-3	NA	NA	TGCGCCAGCAGCTCCGCAAGCACAGATACGCAGTATTTT	CASSSASTDTQYF
TRBV7-9	TRBJ1-3	NA	NA	TGTGCCAGCAGCCCTTCCCGGGGTCTAACTGGAAACACCATATATTTT	CASSPSRGLTGNTIYF
TRBV6-5	TRBJ2-5	NA	NA	TGTGCCAGCAGTTACCAGTACAGCCGACAAGAGACCCAGTACTTC	CASSYQYSRQETQYF
TRBV12-3/TRBV12-4	TRBJ2-1	NA	NA	TGTGCCAGCAGTCCCGCTCTGAGAAATGAGCAGTTCTTC	CASSPALRNEQFF